This T cell receptor (beta chain) is drawn from a study of T cells in Graves' hyperthyroidism and ophthalmopathy. RNA transcripts provided the source from which TCR beta CDR3 regions were amplified. HTBI primers were the set used in a first-round RT-PCR of the TCR CDR3. TCRdb recomputed calls from the multiplex PCR reads with MiXCR, one row per CDR3 protein. The sample carries about 740,000 distinct CDR3 sequences, around 15% recorded once. The V segment lost 6 bases and the J segment 5 bases; nucleotides outside the gene matches: 6. This CDR3 has 15 amino acids. The germline V gene has CDR1 SNHLY and CDR2 FYNNEI. Clinical symptoms, serum thyroxine, TRAb, thyroid ultrasound and orbital computed tomography established diagnosis. This clonotype was recorded many times.

The rearrangement links TRBV2 to TRBJ2-1; TRBD1 matches at 11 bases. The source is a woman under 30 with Graves' hyperthyroidism. Material for sequencing was blood. CDR3 amino acids: CASRVGQGANNEQFF. As DNA, the CDR3 is TGTGCCAGCAGGGTAGGACAGGGGGCGAACAATGAGCAGTTCTTC.